These 21 T cell receptor beta chains originate from one sample sequenced in a study of blood T cell repertoires in COVID-19. This table comes from immunoSEQ multiplex PCR, and its TCRdb copy is limited to in-frame clones, with some not included. The sample lists 210,000 or so clones, 92% seen once, with 1% to 1.5% in the top ten. Sequences were obtained from peripheral blood. The receptor source for this set is a man aged 30 to 45 with acute or convalescent COVID-19.

This chain joins TRBV15 and TRBJ1-5, with 7 bases aligning to TRBD1. This CDR3 is 13 amino acids long. J was trimmed by 6 bases and V by 4 bases; bases with no gene match: 3. Germline lookup yields CDR1 LNHNV and CDR2 YYDKDF (reference sequence). CDR3 loop: CATSKGAFQPQHF. Written as DNA, the CDR3 is TGTGCCACCAGCAAGGGGGCGTTTCAGCCCCAGCATTTT.

This clone was recorded a few times. V is TRBV27 and J is TRBJ1-2; 7 bases map to TRBD1. With V trimmed by 5 bases and J by 5 bases, 5 bases remained unmatched. This CDR3 has 13 amino acids. Germline CDR1 is MNHEY and CDR2 is SMNVEV (reference sequence). The CDR3 sequence: CASSRQGIYGYTF. For the CDR3, the DNA is TGTGCCAGCAGTCGACAGGGAATTTATGGCTACACCTTC.

This chain joins TRBV5-6 and TRBJ1-6, with 9 positions matching TRBD1. The germline CDR1 and CDR2 sequences are SGHDT and YYEEEE. CDR3 length: 16 amino acids. V shed 4 bases, J shed 8 bases, and the junction held 10 bases outside the gene matches. Here the CDR3 reads CASSTGQGLSDSPLHF. The CDR3 nucleotides read TGTGCCAGCAGCACCGGACAGGGGTTAAGCGATTCACCCCTCCACTTT.

This clone was found a few times. The rearrangement links TRBV6-5 to TRBJ2-1; 7 bases are shared with TRBD2. CDR3 size: 14 residues. Trimming removed 5 bases from V and 4 bases from J; junction bases left unmatched: 5. The germline V gene has CDR1 MNHEY and CDR2 SVGAGI. DNA of the CDR3: TGTGCCAGCAGTCCGGGACTAAATTACAATGAGCAGTTCTTC. Translating it yields CASSPGLNYNEQFF.

V usage is TRBV7-6 and J usage is TRBJ2-2; D is unresolved. The CDR3 is 15 amino acids. Per the germline V gene, CDR1 is SGHVS and CDR2 is FNYEAQ. V lost 5 bases and J lost 0, with 10 bases in between. CDR3 nucleotide sequence: TGTGCCAGCAGCCGGTACAGCACGAACACCGGGGAGCTGTTTTTT. Translated, it gives CASSRYSTNTGELFF. Full variable domain (rest looked up from reference TRBV7-6 and TRBJ2-2): GAGVSQSPRYKVTKRGQDVALRCDPISGHVSLYWYRQALGQGPEFLTYFNYEAQQDKSGLPNDRFSAERPEGSISTLTIQRTEQRDSAMYRCASSRYSTNTGELFFGEGSRLTVL.

The rearrangement links TRBV9 to TRBJ2-7; 11 bases line up with TRBD2. The CDR3 spans 17 residues. Germline assignment: CDR1 SGDLS and CDR2 YYNGEE. V shed 0 bases and J 4 bases; nucleotides not matched to a gene: 9. The CDR3 spells CASSVALVLAGVYEQYF. For the CDR3, the DNA is TGTGCCAGCAGCGTAGCTTTAGTACTAGCGGGAGTTTACGAGCAGTACTTC.

This clone was counted between two and nine times. The V gene is TRBV3-1 (or the pseudogene TRBV3-2), the J gene TRBJ1-3; 8 positions agree with TRBD1. With V trimmed by 4 bases and J by 6 bases, 8 bases remained unmatched. Looked up from germline, CDR1 is LGHDT and CDR2 is YNNKEL (reference sequence). CDR3 length: 15 residues. The CDR3 DNA reads TGTGCCAGCAGCCCCCGGACAGGGAGGGAAAACACCATATATTTT. As protein: CASSPRTGRENTIYF.

The J gene is TRBJ2-7, the V gene TRBV7-9, with no clear D. Trimming pared 0 bases from V and 3 bases from J, leaving 12 bases between. From germline, CDR1 is SEHNR and CDR2 FQNEAQ (reference sequence). This CDR3 contains 15 residues. CDR3 residues: CASSLANQFSYEQYF. For the CDR3, the DNA is TGTGCCAGCAGCTTAGCTAACCAATTCAGCTACGAGCAGTACTTC.

The chain carries TRBV6-2 or TRBV6-3 and TRBJ2-1; TRBD2 agrees at 10 bases. The CDR3 contains 16 residues. Germline V gene data show CDR1 as MNHEY and CDR2 as SVGEGT. V dropped 3 bases and J dropped 5; count of bases not matched to a gene: 7. The CDR3 is CASSYNALAGNNEQFF. The CDR3 DNA follows: TGTGCCAGCAGTTATAACGCACTAGCGGGGAACAATGAGCAGTTCTTC.

V usage is TRBV9 and J usage is TRBJ2-3; weak D call: TRBD2 (5 bases). V lost 3 bases and J lost 5, with 19 bases in between. This CDR3 comprises 16 residues. Per the germline V gene, CDR1 is SGDLS and CDR2 is YYNGEE. The CDR3 loop is CASSAGDRSGVDTQYF. CDR3 nucleotide sequence: TGTGCCAGCAGCGCCGGGGATAGATCTGGGGTAGATACGCAGTATTTT.

V is TRBV12-2 and J is TRBJ1-5. TRBV12-2 is assigned pseudogene status. This CDR3 contains 14 residues. The CDR3 nucleotides are TGTGCAAGTCGCCGGATCGGGAGCAATCAGCCCCAGCATTTT. Its translation: CASRRIGSNQPQHF.

The J gene is TRBJ1-1, the V gene TRBV28, with a possible D match to TRBD1 (6 bases). The CDR3 length is 14 residues. V gave up 7 bases and J gave up 0 bases, with 12 bases separating them. Germline V gene sequence: CDR1 MDHEN, CDR2 SYDVKM. The CDR3 DNA reads as TGTGCCAGCAATGAACAGGGTATGAACACTGAAGCTTTCTTT. This sequence encodes CASNEQGMNTEAFF.

The gene calls are TRBV12-5 and TRBJ2-7, with TRBD1 matching over 7 bases. With 0 bases clipped from V and 2 bases from J, the junction kept 25 bases outside the gene matches. The germline gives CDR1 LGHNT, CDR2 FRNRAP. The CDR3 has 22 amino acids. In nucleotides, the CDR3 is TGTGCTAGTGGTTTGGTACGAATTCAATTAATTCCGGGACAGACGGACCCCTACGAGCAGTACTTC. It encodes CASGLVRIQLIPGQTDPYEQYF.

The V and J genes are TRBV28 and TRBJ2-1; 10 bases fit TRBD1. CDR1 and CDR2 (germline): MDHEN, SYDVKM. V shed 3 bases, J shed 7 bases, and the junction held 9 bases outside the gene matches. This CDR3 contains 16 residues. The CDR3 loop reads CASSFSLGTGENEQFF. Written as DNA, the CDR3 is TGTGCCAGCAGTTTCAGTCTAGGGACAGGGGAAAATGAGCAGTTCTTC.

In this sample, this clone turned up a few times. The chain is built from TRBV30 and TRBJ2-1; 10 nucleotides agree with TRBD2. Per the germline V gene, CDR1 is GTSNPN and CDR2 is SVGIG (reference sequence). The CDR3 length is 14 residues. The V gene end was trimmed by 3 bases and the J gene end by 6 bases; junction bases not matched to a gene: 5. The CDR3 reads CAWREAGGLNEQFF. CDR3 nucleotide sequence: TGTGCCTGGAGAGAAGCGGGGGGGCTCAATGAGCAGTTCTTC.

This chain connects TRBV7-2 to TRBJ1-1; 9 bases line up with TRBD1. The CDR3 is 14 residues long. The J segment lost 4 bases and the V segment lost 4 bases, leaving 4 bases of the junction unmatched. The V gene's germline CDR1 is SGHTA and CDR2 FQGNSA. The CDR3 region has the DNA TGTGCCAGCAGCTCAAACAGGGGGCTCACTGAAGCTTTCTTT. It encodes CASSSNRGLTEAFF.

V and J are TRBV4-2 and TRBJ1-2; 7 bases agree with TRBD1. The CDR3 runs to 15 residues. V lost 3 bases to trimming and J lost 8 bases; unmatched junction nucleotides: 12. CDR1 is LGHNA, CDR2 YNFKEQ, per germline. The CDR3 reads CASSQASGGRGGYTF. In DNA, the CDR3 is TGTGCCAGCAGCCAGGCCTCAGGGGGTAGGGGAGGCTACACCTTC.

This clone was observed a few times. The same CDR3 can be traced to other DNA sequences in this sample. The chain carries TRBV7-3 and TRBJ2-1, with D possibly being TRBD2 (6 bases). The V gene lost 0 bases and the J gene lost 4 bases, with 10 bases spanning the gap. The CDR3 covers 15 residues. The V gene's germline CDR1 is SGHTA and CDR2 FQGTGA. In DNA form, the CDR3 reads TGTGCCAGCAGCTTAACCCCGGGAGCATACAATGAGCAGTTCTTC. It specifies CASSLTPGAYNEQFF.

The chain uses TRBV10-2 and TRBJ2-1; 13 bases align to TRBD2. With V trimmed by 5 bases and J by 13 bases, 8 bases remained unmatched. CDR1 is WSHSY, CDR2 SAAADI, per germline. The CDR3 loop spans 14 amino acids. CDR3 protein: CASSKLAGGVAQFF. The CDR3 DNA reads TGCGCCAGCAGTAAACTAGCGGGAGGGGTTGCACAGTTCTTC.

This clone showed up just once. The V call is TRBV24-1, the J call TRBJ2-5; 8 nucleotides line up with TRBD2. Germline CDR1 is KGHDR and CDR2 is SFDVKD. V trimming: 2 bases; J trimming: 5 bases; junction bases outside the gene matches: 3. The CDR3 covers 14 residues. For the CDR3, the DNA is TGTGCCACCAGTGATTCCGGGGGGGGCGAGACCCAGTACTTC. Its protein is CATSDSGGGETQYF.

V is TRBV7-9 and J is TRBJ2-3, with D maybe TRBD1 (5 bases). The CDR3 runs 17 residues. CDR1 and CDR2 (germline): SEHNR, FQNEAQ (reference sequence). V lost 8 bases and J 3 bases, leaving 24 bases between the germline ends. The CDR3 reads CASGLMGRLGWTDTQYF. In DNA form, the CDR3 reads TGTGCCAGCGGTCTTATGGGGCGCCTTGGGTGGACAGATACGCAGTATTTT.